This T cell receptor beta chain was sequenced during a study of cytomegalovirus exposure and HLA in healthy donors (TCRdb year 2017). About the full investigation: An earlier analysis of under 600 of the donors reported approximately 270 Gb of sequence data and some 120 million unique TCR beta sequences from approximately 180 million T cells. An early release covering over 500 HLA-typed donors comprised approximately 300 gigabases of sequencing data and approximately 80 million unique TCR sequences. Of the 398 genotyped donors, less than 90% were placed in the genetic ancestry cluster associated with self-reported Caucasian donors. The aim of the study was to test whether cataloging public T cell receptors could identify signatures of past pathogen exposure. The T cell repertoires of about 700 subjects were profiled by immunosequencing and related to cytomegalovirus serostatus. Besides the first cohort of 550 to 750 subjects, a separate validation cohort made up of 120 different subjects was used. The study combined high-throughput TCR immunosequencing, statistical association of individual TCRs with disease status, and machine learning to predict cytomegalovirus infection status. In a later analysis, previously published TCR beta repertoires from several hundred donors were re-analyzed and high-resolution HLA genotyping was added so that TCR occurrence patterns could be studied. In the later analysis, no new phenotypic data were used to find candidate immune exposures; instead, reliance was placed on TCR beta sequences and their occurrence across donors. An earlier analysis of some 500 of the donors used high-throughput TCR beta sequencing to judge whether each TCR beta V gene segment behaved as functional or pseudogenic. Donor age, sex, ethnicity and CMV serostatus were compiled alongside the repertoire data. Genome-wide SNP genotypes for about three fifths of the roughly 670 donors were used in a later genetic analysis, which treated that subset as a discovery cohort. All discovery cohort repertoires had been generated using a single sequencing platform. Both class I and class II loci were covered by HLA typing, at four-digit resolution. The number of typed donors differed by locus: roughly 629-640 for A, B, C, DRB1 and DQB1; 500 to 550 for DQA1; fewer than 610 for DPA1; and some 430 for DPB1. Because of strong linkage in the cohort, four to six DR-DQ haplotypes were treated as single units for association and clustering. On average, 235,054 unique TCR beta nucleotide sequences were sequenced per donor among 398 genotyped donors of the cohort, with roughly 18% of those sequences being non-productive. The research as a whole found: In an earlier analysis of 587 of the donors, most TCR beta V segments appeared in productive rearrangements about 87% or about 30% of the time, broadly matching IMGT annotations. Compared with the 666-donor mean, donors in an Asian-associated ancestry cluster had fewer N-insertions in productive TCRs, according to a later genetic analysis. Correlated functional status among segregating V segments might be attributable to linkage disequilibrium, but an unknown experimental factor could not be ruled out. V-gene and J-gene trimming of TCR beta chains was associated with a missense DCLRE1C variant in a later genetic analysis, and the association was replicated in an independent cohort. HLA typing was unavailable for some donors at each locus, so association tests used only the typed subset. Most TCR sequences were seen in very few donors, while some public TCRs were found in many individuals. The classifier was reported to diagnose cytomegalovirus status with high specificity and sensitivity in both the original and validation cohorts. The sequencing pipeline was judged likely to have produced a cluster of highly shared sequence variants as a technical artifact. In this cohort, only TCR beta chains were sequenced, and detectable features were limited by the absence of alpha or paired-chain data. Roughly uniform sequencing depth across donors was assumed in presence/absence analyses, although this assumption may not hold. Immune exposure information for the cohort was limited to CMV serostatus. Most CMV-associated TCR beta chains appeared to be HLA-restricted in a later analysis, and the HLA associations seemed to be driven largely by CMV exposure. When HLA alleles, especially DR and DQ, strongly co-occurred, attributing TCR associations to individual alleles was difficult. The authors suggested that the approach could potentially be extended to other disease states and immunological phenotypes. At a false discovery rate of 0.05, a later analysis linked fewer than 20,000 TCR beta sequences to specific HLA alleles. The study listed 150 to 200 TCR beta chains as associated with cytomegalovirus. In a later analysis, several top co-occurrence clusters were reported to appear linked to parvovirus B19, influenza, CMV and Epstein-Barr virus. Some IMGT-functional V segments, including TRBV6-2 and TRBV6-3, could not be told apart with the 87-base-pair reads, so those segments were excluded. In a later analysis, the rate of TCR association differed among HLA loci, with DRB1 alleles having the most associated TCRs and HLA-C alleles having the fewest. Compared with equally common non-associated chains, HLA-associated TCR beta chains in a later analysis were more clonally expanded and had lower generation probabilities. Because counts were too low, about 18 rarely observed V segments, including chromosome 9 orphons, were excluded from the earlier analysis of some 540 of the donors. A further reported finding was that TCR beta sequences accurately predicted the HLA-A and HLA-B alleles for most subjects in the first cohort. A few of the identified cytomegalovirus-associated TCR beta chains were confirmed in vitro to be specific for cytomegalovirus antigens.

About this clone itself: Its antigen specificity is not known. No per-base quality is available; no much larger clone lies one base away.

Library preparation employed the immunoSEQ multiplex PCR assay. For the multiplex PCR, a mixture combining 60 forward primers for TCR Vbeta segments and 13 reverse primers for TCR Jbeta segments was used. A multiplex PCR assay on genomic DNA amplified the CDR3 region of rearranged TCR beta genes. The amplified TCR beta libraries were sequenced on the Illumina HiSeq System as 87-base-pair reads. For the original study's pipeline: A later analysis counted tens of millions of unique TCR beta chains across the 690 or so repertoires, and some 11 million of these chains were shared by at least two donors. Raw reads were error-corrected and collapsed into unique sequences by a nearest-neighbor algorithm in which closely related sequences were merged to remove PCR and sequencing errors. To assign V, D and J gene segments, CDR3 sequences were aligned to IMGT reference sequences. Each retained sequence needed at least a six-nucleotide match to both a V gene segment and a J gene segment. Rearrangements were classified as productive when the CDR3 lacked stop codons and remained in frame with V and J, and all other rearrangements were classified as non-productive. CDR3 was defined according to IMGT convention as the region running from the second conserved V-encoded cysteine to the conserved J-encoded phenylalanine. The earlier analysis of 587 of the donors excluded sequences that lacked an unambiguous match to a single V gene segment. In an earlier analysis of 450 to 750 of the donors, a V segment was called functional when productive rearrangements were above 56.7%, and segregating when the standard deviation between donors exceeded 5%. A statistical classification framework was developed to diagnose cytomegalovirus status using the catalog of TCR beta chain sequences. In a later analysis, V and J genes were assigned by comparing TCR nucleotide sequences against IMGT/GENE-DB human TR gene sequences. The TCRdist pipeline was used in a later analysis to assign CDR3 sequences and most-parsimonious VDJ recombination scenarios. In a later analysis, each TCR beta chain was defined by its CDR3 amino acid sequence together with its V-gene family, and reads without a unique V-gene family were excluded. In a later analysis, fewer than 650 highly shared, low-generation-probability nucleotide sequences were removed to address suspected cross-contamination and a sequencing artifact. In a later analysis, a clonal expansion index was calculated for each public chain from normalized within-repertoire ranks of inferred template counts. Generation probabilities in a later analysis came from a VDJ recombination model fitted to out-of-frame rearrangements, and those results were checked against IGoR. Hypergeometric tests were used in a later analysis to score TCR-TCR, TCR-HLA and TCR-CMV co-occurrence, with a repertoire-size bias correction applied to the TCR pairs. False discovery rates were estimated in a later analysis by permuting HLA or CMV assignments 20 times. In a later analysis, co-occurring TCRs were grouped using DBSCAN, with TCRdist sequence similarity added in when clustering inside HLA-allele-positive subsets. Co-occurrence clustering excluded repertoires with fewer than 30,000 or more than 120,000 public chains, plus five with anomalous nucleotide sharing. TCRdb carries this immuneACCESS record with in-frame sequences only. Its versions omit some clonotypes, under half of them owing to an unresolved V gene in the studies checked, with the rest unexplained. V, J and clone size are taken as reported in that table, and D and trimming were inferred from the DNA itself. Recorded for this sample are 150,000 to 200,000 clones; 70% to 85% of them occurred a single time. The ten largest clones represent approximately 6.5% of the sample.

The cohort comprised some 680 healthy bone marrow donors. At the time of sampling, every cohort member was nominally healthy, though immune exposures that went unrecorded were likely present. The donor tested CMV seropositive, placing the donor among the roughly 300 seropositive members of the cohort. A peripheral blood sample was provided by each donor, and peripheral blood mononuclear cells were used for TCR beta sequencing. The Qiagen DNeasy Blood Extraction Kit was used to extract genomic DNA from the blood cell samples. CDR1 and CDR2 were assigned from the germline V gene as WSHSY and SAAADI. Reading from cysteine to phenylalanine, the CDR3 counts 16 amino acids. The sequence is cut down to CDR3 DNA, 48 bases in frame from base 1. Trimmed from V: 4 bases; trimmed from J: 6 bases; junction bases lacking a gene match: 12.

This TCR was recovered from a man aged 50 to 59 in good health and CMV-seropositive. Source material: PBMCs. The rearrangement joined TRBV10-2 to TRBJ2-1; TRBD2 aligns with 7 central bases. The nucleotides are TGCGCCAGCAGTGGGTCTGGGGGGAGGGCCATCAATGAGCAGTTCTTC. This is translated as CASSGSGGRAINEQFF.